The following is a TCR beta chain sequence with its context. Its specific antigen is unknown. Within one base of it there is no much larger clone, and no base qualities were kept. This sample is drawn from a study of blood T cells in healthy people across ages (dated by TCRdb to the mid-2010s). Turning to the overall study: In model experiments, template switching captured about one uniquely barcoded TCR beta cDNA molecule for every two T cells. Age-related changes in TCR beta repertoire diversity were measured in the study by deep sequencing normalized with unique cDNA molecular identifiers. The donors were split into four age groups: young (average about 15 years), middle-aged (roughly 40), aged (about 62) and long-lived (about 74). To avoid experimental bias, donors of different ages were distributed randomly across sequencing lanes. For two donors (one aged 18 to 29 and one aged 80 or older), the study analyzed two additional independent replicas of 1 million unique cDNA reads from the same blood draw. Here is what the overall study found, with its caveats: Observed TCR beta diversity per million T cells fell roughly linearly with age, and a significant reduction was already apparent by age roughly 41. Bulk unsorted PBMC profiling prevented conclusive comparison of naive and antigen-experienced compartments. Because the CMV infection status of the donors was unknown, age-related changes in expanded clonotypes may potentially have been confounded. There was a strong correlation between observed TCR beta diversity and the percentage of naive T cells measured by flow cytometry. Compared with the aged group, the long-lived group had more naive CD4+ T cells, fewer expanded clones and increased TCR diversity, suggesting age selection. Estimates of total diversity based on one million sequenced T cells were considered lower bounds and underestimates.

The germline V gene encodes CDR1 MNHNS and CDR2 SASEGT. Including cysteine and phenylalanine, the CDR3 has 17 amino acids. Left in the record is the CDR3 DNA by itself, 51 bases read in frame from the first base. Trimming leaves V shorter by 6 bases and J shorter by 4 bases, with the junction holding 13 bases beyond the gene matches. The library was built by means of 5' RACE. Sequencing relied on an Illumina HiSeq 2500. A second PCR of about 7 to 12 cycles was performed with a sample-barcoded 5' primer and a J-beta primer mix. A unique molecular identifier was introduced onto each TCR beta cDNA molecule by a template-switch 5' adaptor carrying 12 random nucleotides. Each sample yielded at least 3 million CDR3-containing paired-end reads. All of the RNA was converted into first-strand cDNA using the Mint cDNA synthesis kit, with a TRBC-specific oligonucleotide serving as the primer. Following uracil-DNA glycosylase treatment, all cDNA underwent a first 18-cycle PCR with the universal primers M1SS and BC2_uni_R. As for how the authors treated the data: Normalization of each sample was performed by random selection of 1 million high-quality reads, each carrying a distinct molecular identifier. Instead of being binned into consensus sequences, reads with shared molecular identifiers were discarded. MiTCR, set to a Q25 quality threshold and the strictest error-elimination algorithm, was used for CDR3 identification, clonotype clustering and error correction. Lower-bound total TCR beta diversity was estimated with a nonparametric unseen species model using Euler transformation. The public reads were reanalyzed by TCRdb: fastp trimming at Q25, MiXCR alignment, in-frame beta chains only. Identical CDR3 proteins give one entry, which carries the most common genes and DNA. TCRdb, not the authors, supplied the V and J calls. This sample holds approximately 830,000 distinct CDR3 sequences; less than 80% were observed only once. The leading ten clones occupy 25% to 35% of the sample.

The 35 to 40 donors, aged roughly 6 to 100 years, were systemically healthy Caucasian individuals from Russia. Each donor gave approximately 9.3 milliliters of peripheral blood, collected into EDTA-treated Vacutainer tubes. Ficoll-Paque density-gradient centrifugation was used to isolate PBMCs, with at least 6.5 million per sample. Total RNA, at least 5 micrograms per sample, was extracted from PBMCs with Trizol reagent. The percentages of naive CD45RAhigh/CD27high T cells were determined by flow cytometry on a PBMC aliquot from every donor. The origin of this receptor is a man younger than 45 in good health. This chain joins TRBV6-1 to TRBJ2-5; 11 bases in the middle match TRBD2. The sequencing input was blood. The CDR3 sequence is CASSRLAGPLRGETQYF. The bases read TGTGCCAGCAGCCGACTAGCGGGGCCACTAAGGGGAGAGACCCAGTACTTC.